The present T cell receptor beta chain was sequenced within a study of T-cell reconstitution after alpha-beta-depleted transplantation in children. CDR3 size: 15 residues. Per the germline V gene, CDR1 is DFQATT and CDR2 is SNEGSKA (reference sequence). V was clipped by 2 bases and J by 3 bases, with 17 bases between them. As it was prepared, the TCRbeta library received unique molecular identifiers. TCRdb reprocessed the PCR reads via MiXCR and lists one record per CDR3 protein. This table holds 600,000 to 700,000 distinct CDR3 sequences, around 12% found once. The receptor comes from a girl aged 2 to 9 with congenital amegakaryocytic thrombocytopenia, due to receive a stem cell transplant. The chain joins TRBV20-1 to TRBJ2-7; no reliable D call. The starting material was PBMCs, obtained before TCRalphabeta/CD19-depleted stem cell transplant. CDR3 in DNA: TGCAGTGCTAGAACCGCGAACAGTGATCTCTACGAGCAGTACTTC. Translated: CSARTANSDLYEQYF.